This T cell receptor (beta chain) stems from a study of shared clonotypes between healthy human individuals (dated by TCRdb to about 2020). For the study in its entirety: A few men and a couple of women, aged 18 to 49 years, made up the cohort. For each donor, CD4 naive and CD4 memory were each given three plates, CD8 naive was given two plates, and CD8 memory was given one plate. To estimate repertoire size and how much clonotypes are shared between individuals, the study performed deep sequencing of blood TCR repertoires from 4 to 6 healthy adults. Libraries were prepared and TCR repertoires were sequenced by different laboratories using diverse techniques, in order to increase sequencing depth and limit assay-specific biases. Leukapheresis yielded between about 0.85 and 10 billion PBMCs per donor.

TCR CDR3 regions were amplified from genomic DNA by multiplex PCR using the deep immunoSEQ assay. Extracted genomic DNA from each cell subset was distributed evenly across all wells of several immunoSEQ 96-well plates, and each plate was treated as a replicate. For sorted subsets, 200 to 250 ng of genomic DNA, equivalent to 25,000 to 35,000 T cell genomes, went into each replicate PCR. The purified libraries were quantified using a Qubit 3.0 fluorometer, sized with a Bioanalyzer 2100, and then quantified again using the KAPA Library Quantification kit. Each immunoSEQ 96-well plate was sequenced on its own single-read 150-cycle Illumina NextSeq 550 flow cell. For the original study's pipeline: Because only junctional sequences without quality scores were contained in the immunoSEQ output, filtering matching that applied to full-length reads could not be performed. Sequences were annotated with PyIR, a Python wrapper for IgBLAST v1.9, and V/J genes and CDR3 were assigned using IMGT germline references. Reads were filtered out if the reads had weak V/J assignments (E-value above 1e-6), no CDR3, stop codons, out-of-frame junctions, or ambiguous translated residues. V3J clonotypes were defined by identical inferred V gene, J gene, and CDR3 amino acid sequence. Percentage overlap between repertoires was computed as shared unique clonotypes divided by the size of the smaller repertoire. Three approaches were used to assess repertoire richness: RTK rarefaction, the Chao1 estimator, and Recon v2.1 estimates of unobserved clonotypes. Generation probabilities for all TCRbeta clonotypes obtained by the gDNA method from a handful of donors were computed using OLGA. TCRdb mirrors the immuneACCESS table, restricted to in-frame sequences. Some clones are absent from its copies; in checked studies, under half trace to an unresolved V gene, and the reason for the others is unknown. Clonal size and the V and J genes are those of that table, whereas D and trimming came from the DNA. The sample table records some 650,000 clones; around 97% of these occur just once. The ten largest clones represent 0.045% to 0.07% of the sample.

Donors were healthy HIV-negative adults with no recently reported acute infections or vaccinations. All donors were Caucasian adults living in Nashville, Tennessee, USA. Magnetic negative selection was used to enrich CD4+ T cells, after which naive cells were positively selected on CD45RA and the negative fraction became the memory subset. After blood collection by leukapheresis, PBMCs were isolated using Ficoll-Histopaque density gradient centrifugation and then cryopreserved in the vapor phase of liquid nitrogen. Purity and quantity of every magnetically sorted T cell population were checked by analytical flow cytometry. Genomic DNA was isolated from each sorted fraction and quantified by UV absorbance on a Nanodrop 2000c. Study-wide findings and limitations: The genetic and exposure-history diversity represented was limited by the small number of donors. Based on pairwise subsampling, the degree of clonotype sharing among donors was expected to be affected by sequencing depth. Clonotypes shared by all four sorted-subset donors showed higher generation probabilities than non-shared clonotypes. When four donors were compared, the shared fraction of clonotypes was around 5% for naive CD4, roughly 3.3% for naive CD8, 2% to 2.5% for memory CD4, and about 0.36% for memory CD8. Sampling was limited to blood, and TCR repertoires in tissue likely differ from TCR repertoires in blood. Larger estimated clonotype richness was generally found for naive subsets than for memory subsets. Rarefaction of sorted-subset datasets indicated incomplete sequencing despite the large sequencing depth.

Points on this clone: It lacks a known antigen. The input lacks base qualities; no much larger clone sits a single base away.

Spanning cysteine to phenylalanine, the CDR3 consists of 13 amino acids. The sequence is cut down to CDR3 DNA, 39 bases in frame from base 1. Based on the germline V gene (reference sequence), the CDR1 and CDR2 sequences are MNHEY and SMNVEV. The origin of this receptor is a woman aged 30 to 39 in good health. The sequenced sample consisted of naive CD4+ T cells sorted from blood. What this sample's cell subset or site label stands for: CD45RA+ positively selected. The chain employs TRBV27 and TRBJ2-5; no D gene call is confident. With the DNA end fitting TRBJ2-7 better, the J assignment may be wrong. The CDR3: CASSLRGYYEQYF. The nucleotide sequence is given as TGTGCCAGCAGTCTCCGTGGCTACTACGAGCAGTACTTC.